Each of the 23 T cell receptor beta chains below was sequenced from the same sample in a study of shared clonotypes between healthy human individuals (dated by TCRdb to about 2020). CD8 naive samples consisted of CD45RO-negative cells that were positively selected for CCR7, yielding a CD45RA+CCR7+ population without TemRA cells. Library method: the immunoSEQ multiplex PCR assay. The source is immuneACCESS, and TCRdb retained only in-frame sequences with V and J called. Part of the clones is not carried over; for the studies checked, unresolved V genes explain less than half of this, and the remainder is unexplained. Counted in this sample were hundreds of thousands of clones; 90% to 95% of them appeared once. 24% of the sample is held by the ten biggest clonotypes. Specimen: naive CD8+ T cells sorted from blood. The cell subset or site label, read with the paper, signifies: CD45RA+CCR7+. Receptor source: a young man in good health.

The CDR3 loop reads CASSGRQGANPDEQFF. CDR3 in DNA: TGCGCCAGCAGCGGTCGACAGGGGGCCAACCCGGATGAGCAGTTCTTC. The chain combines TRBV4-1 with TRBJ2-1, with 10 bases fitting TRBD1. V gave up 5 bases and J gave up 8 bases; unmatched junction bases: 12. CDR3 size: 16 residues. CDR1 and CDR2 (germline): MGHRA, YSYEKL.

This clone was found once. The CDR3 loop reads CASRPLAGSYNEQFF. The CDR3 nucleotides read TGTGCCAGCAGACCTCTAGCGGGATCTTACAATGAGCAGTTCTTC. The chain employs TRBV6-5 and TRBJ2-1; 9 bases match TRBD2. The CDR3 has 15 amino acids. V lost 6 bases and J lost 4; bases outside the gene matches: 7. The germline V gene encodes CDR1 MNHEY and CDR2 SVGAGI.

Notes on this clone: The same CDR3 arises from other DNA sequences in this sample as well. This chain uses TRBV27 with TRBJ2-2; D call uncertain. With 6 bases removed from V and 7 bases from J, the gap between germline ends came to 6 bases. The CDR3 runs 11 residues. The germline V gene encodes CDR1 MNHEY and CDR2 SMNVEV (reference sequence). The CDR3 sequence is CASSRGGELFF. The CDR3 DNA sequence: TGTGCCAGCAGCCGCGGCGGGGAGCTGTTTTTT.

This rearrangement joins TRBV6-6 to TRBJ2-1; D remains ambiguous. CDR1 and CDR2 (germline): MNHNY, SVGAGI (reference sequence). V was pared by 6 bases and J by 1 base, with 10 bases between. The CDR3 runs to 14 residues. CDR3 region: CASSSTDSYNEQFF. Here the CDR3 DNA reads TGTGCCAGCAGCTCTACAGATTCCTACAATGAGCAGTTCTTC.

The rearrangement joins TRBV7-6 to TRBJ2-7, with 10 bases matching TRBD1. The CDR3 has 14 residues. Germline-derived CDR1 and CDR2 are SGHVS and FNYEAQ. Trimming cost V 4 bases and J 4 bases; bases outside gene matches: 4. The CDR3 DNA is TGTGCCAGCAGCTGGGACAGGGGTTATTACGAGCAGTACTTC. Amino acid sequence: CASSWDRGYYEQYF.

The rearrangement links TRBV28 to TRBJ2-1; D is unclear. The CDR3 is made up of 13 amino acids. V was shortened by 2 bases and J by 10 bases, with 12 bases between the two germline ends. Germline V gene data show CDR1 as MDHEN and CDR2 as SYDVKM. CDR3 sequence: CASSLPRGEEQFF. The CDR3 bases are TGTGCCAGCAGTTTACCCCGAGGAGAGGAGCAGTTCTTC.

This clone was seen once. The chain couples TRBV2 to TRBJ2-1; D possibly corresponds to TRBD2 (5 bases). The CDR3 consists of 14 residues. Per germline, CDR1 SNHLY and CDR2 FYNNEI. V dropped 3 bases and J dropped 8 bases, with 14 bases sitting between them. The CDR3 nucleotides are TGTGCCAGCAGTGACCCCCGGGATATGGATGAGCAGTTCTTC. Translating gives CASSDPRDMDEQFF.

CDR3 region: CSVGGTSGRDNEQFF. For the CDR3, the DNA is TGCAGCGTTGGCGGGACTAGCGGGAGGGACAATGAGCAGTTCTTC. This rearrangement joins TRBV29-1 to TRBJ2-1, with 16 bases lining up with TRBD2. The V gene end was trimmed by 4 bases and the J gene end by 5 bases; junction bases not matched to a gene: 2. Germline CDR1 reads SQVTM; CDR2 reads ANQGSEA. The CDR3 sequence is 15 residues long.

This clone appeared a single time. The chain employs TRBV4-1 and TRBJ2-3; D unclear. Per germline, CDR1 MGHRA and CDR2 YSYEKL. Trimming removed 5 bases from V and 9 bases from J, with 18 bases in between. The CDR3 runs to 14 residues. The CDR3 here is CASSDSGAEETQYF. The CDR3 bases are TGCGCCAGCAGCGACTCCGGCGCCGAGGAGACGCAGTATTTT.

The CDR3 loop is CASSSGLAVPSSYNEQFF. Here the CDR3 DNA reads TGTGCCAGCAGCTCAGGACTAGCGGTTCCGAGCTCCTACAATGAGCAGTTCTTC. V gene TRBV7-2 combines with J gene TRBJ2-1, with TRBD2 identical over 10 bases. Germline V gives CDR1 SGHTA, CDR2 FQGNSA. The CDR3 consists of 18 residues. After removal of 4 bases from V and 0 bases from J, the junction contained 9 bases not matched to a gene. Together with reference TRBV7-2 and TRBJ2-1, the CDR3 gives the full variable domain: GAGVSQSPSNKVTEKGKDVELRCDPISGHTALYWYRQSLGQGLEFLIYFQGNSAPDKSGLPSDRFSAERTGGSVSTLTIQRTQQEDSAVYLCASSSGLAVPSSYNEQFFGPGTRLTVL.

V is TRBV27 and J is TRBJ2-1; perhaps TRBD2 as D (6 bases). The CDR3 runs 13 residues. V was clipped by 8 bases and J by 2 bases, with 10 bases between them. Germline CDR1 reads MNHEY; CDR2 reads SMNVEV (reference sequence). In DNA, the CDR3 is TGTGCCAGCGGGAGGACGACCTACAATGAGCAGTTCTTC. It yields the protein CASGRTTYNEQFF.

The rearrangement joins TRBV27 to TRBJ2-1, with TRBD2 matching over 12 bases. The CDR3 has 14 residues. The trim removed 6 bases at V and 9 bases at J, leaving 6 bases unmatched. The germline V gene has CDR1 MNHEY and CDR2 SMNVEV (reference sequence). For the CDR3, the DNA is TGTGCCAGCAGCTTACTAGCGGGAGGTCTTGAGCAGTTCTTC. Translated: CASSLLAGGLEQFF.

The chain recombines TRBV19 with TRBJ1-1; D is ambiguous. Germline V lookup: CDR1 LNHDA, CDR2 SQIVND (reference sequence). Trimming pared 7 bases from V and 6 bases from J, leaving 18 bases between. There are 14 residues in the CDR3. For the CDR3, the DNA is TGTGCCAGTAAATCTTGGGAATATAACCCTGAAGCTTTCTTT. This translates into CASKSWEYNPEAFF. Using reference TRBV19 and TRBJ1-1 for the parts outside the CDR3, the full variable domain is DGGITQSPKYLFRKEGQNVTLSCEQNLNHDAMYWYRQDPGQGLRLIYYSQIVNDFQKGDIAEGYSVSREKKESFPLTVTSAQKNPTAFYLCASKSWEYNPEAFFGQGTRLTVV.

The chain uses TRBV7-9 and TRBJ1-5; 9 nucleotides match TRBD1. The V gene end was trimmed by 6 bases and the J gene end by 6 bases; junction bases not matched to a gene: 12. The CDR3 consists of 16 residues. CDR1 is SEHNR and CDR2 is FQNEAQ in the germline V gene (reference sequence). The CDR3 sequence: CASRGRDRVGGQPQHF. Here the CDR3 DNA reads TGTGCCAGCAGGGGCCGGGACAGGGTGGGGGGTCAGCCCCAGCATTTT.

The DNA of the CDR3 is TGCACCAGCAGCCAAGTTGGCACTAGCGGGGGGACCGGGGAGCTGTTTTTT. This gives the protein CTSSQVGTSGGTGELFF. The rearrangement links TRBV1 to TRBJ2-2; whether TRBD2, the table's D call, matches the DNA was not checked. TRBV1 represents a pseudogene. The CDR3 contains 17 residues.

The V call is TRBV7-8, the J call TRBJ2-2; either TRBD1 or TRBD2 may supply D (6 bases each). Trimming shortened V by 3 bases and J by 5 bases, and 10 bases separated the two germline ends. CDR3 length: 14 residues. Germline V gene sequence: CDR1 SGHVS, CDR2 FQNEAQ. As DNA, the CDR3 is TGTGCCAGCAGCTTTGGGGGGCGGACCGGGGAGCTGTTTTTT. Encoded protein: CASSFGGRTGELFF.

The V and J genes are TRBV7-8 and TRBJ2-5; D not resolved. Germline CDR1 SGHVS, CDR2 FQNEAQ. V was pared by 2 bases and J by 0 bases, with 7 bases between. CDR3 length: 14 amino acids. The CDR3 DNA sequence: TGTGCCAGCAGCTTAAGATATAACCAAGAGACCCAGTACTTC. Encoded protein: CASSLRYNQETQYF. Looking up the rest from reference TRBV7-8 and TRBJ2-5 gives the full variable domain: GAGVSQSPRYKVAKRGQDVALRCDPISGHVSLFWYQQALGQGPEFLTYFQNEAQLDKSGLPSDRFFAERPEGSVSTLKIQRTQQEDSAVYLCASSLRYNQETQYFGPGTRLLVL.

This chain connects TRBV27 to TRBJ1-4; TRBD1 might be the D (6 bases). The V gene lost 7 bases and the J gene lost 0 bases, with 18 bases spanning the gap. The CDR3 contains 17 residues. Germline loops: CDR1 MNHEY, CDR2 SMNVEV (reference sequence). CDR3 region: CASTSRGGVATNEKLFF. CDR3 DNA: TGTGCCAGCACCTCTAGGGGGGGAGTTGCAACTAATGAAAAACTGTTTTTT.

This clone has ten or more counts. V usage is TRBV4-3 and J usage is TRBJ2-1; TRBD2 matches 8 bases. Trimming removed 0 bases from V and 0 bases from J; junction bases left unmatched: 10. The CDR3 extends over 19 amino acids. CDR1 and CDR2 (germline): LGHNA, YSLEER. DNA of the CDR3: TGCGCCAGCAGCCAAGATCGAGGAGACAGCGGGAGCTCCTACAATGAGCAGTTCTTC. Translation gives CASSQDRGDSGSSYNEQFF.

This chain uses TRBV29-1 with TRBJ2-2; D is unresolved. Germline values: CDR1 SQVTM, CDR2 ANQGSEA. V was clipped by 2 bases and J by 8 bases, with 12 bases between them. The CDR3 loop spans 13 amino acids. The chain's CDR3 is CSVETEGLGELFF. The CDR3 DNA is TGCAGCGTTGAAACAGAAGGGTTAGGGGAGCTGTTTTTT.

This sequence joins TRBV10-2 and TRBJ2-7; D perhaps matches TRBD2 (6 bases). With 3 bases removed from V and 2 bases from J, the gap between germline ends came to 8 bases. The CDR3 is 13 residues long. Germline CDR1 is WSHSY and CDR2 is SAAADI. This CDR3 reads CASSDGGAYEQYF. CDR3 nucleotide sequence: TGCGCCAGCAGTGACGGGGGAGCCTACGAGCAGTACTTC.

The rearrangement links TRBV2 to TRBJ2-7; D possibly corresponds to TRBD2 (6 bases). This CDR3 has 12 amino acids. V shed 10 bases and J shed 6 bases, with 16 bases lying between them. Germline V gene data show CDR1 as SNHLY and CDR2 as FYNNEI. The CDR3 spells CATTLAPGEQYF. DNA for the CDR3: TGTGCCACTACACTAGCTCCGGGCGAGCAGTACTTC. Full variable domain (rest looked up from reference TRBV2 and TRBJ2-7): EPEVTQTPSHQVTQMGQEVILRCVPISNHLYFYWYRQILGQKVEFLVSFYNNEISEKSEIFDDQFSVERPDGSNFTLKIRSTKLEDSAMYFCATTLAPGEQYFGPGTRLTVT.

In its sample, this clone was seen once. The chain uses TRBV2 and TRBJ1-1, with a possible D match to TRBD1 (6 bases). The V end was cut by 10 bases, the J end by 6 bases, with 15 bases between. The V gene's germline CDR1 is SNHLY and CDR2 FYNNEI. This CDR3 comprises 12 residues. The CDR3 coding sequence is TGTGCCAAGGGCGACAGGATCGCTGAAGCTTTCTTT. This sequence encodes CAKGDRIAEAFF. The complete variable domain, with remaining parts taken from reference TRBV2 and TRBJ1-1, reads EPEVTQTPSHQVTQMGQEVILRCVPISNHLYFYWYRQILGQKVEFLVSFYNNEISEKSEIFDDQFSVERPDGSNFTLKIRSTKLEDSAMYFCAKGDRIAEAFFGQGTRLTVV.